One and the same sample provided the 5 T cell receptor beta chains below, sequenced in a study of CD8 T cells in ankylosing spondylitis. TCRdb reprocessed the 5' RACE reads with MiXCR, giving one entry per CDR3 protein. The table records about 360,000 distinct CDR3 sequences, 20% of them present only once. Sequencing input: blood, either unsorted or a sorted T cell fraction (not recorded which). These receptors were obtained from a male donor with ankylosing spondylitis or in good health (not recorded which).

The chain couples TRBV9 to TRBJ2-1, with D possibly matching TRBD2 (7 bases). The germline V gene has CDR1 SGDLS and CDR2 YYNGEE. This CDR3 comprises 14 residues. V lost 0 bases to trimming and J lost 5 bases, with 9 bases between them. The CDR3 sequence is CASSVAGGHNEQFF. In DNA, the CDR3 is TGTGCCAGCAGCGTAGCCGGGGGGCACAATGAGCAGTTCTTC.

This clonotype was counted at least ten times. The chain joins TRBV12-3 or TRBV12-4 to TRBJ2-5; unclear D gene. V was cut by 5 bases and J by 2 bases, with 9 bases left in between. The CDR3 is 13 amino acids. CDR3 in amino acids: CASSAPGQETQYF. CDR3 sequence (DNA): TGTGCCAGCAGTGCCCCGGGTCAAGAGACCCAGTACTTC.

At least ten counts were recorded for this clonotype. This chain connects TRBV29-1 to TRBJ1-1; D unresolved. V was cut by 0 bases and J by 4 bases, with 15 bases left in between. This CDR3 spans 15 amino acids. Germline V gene lookup returns CDR1 SQVTM and CDR2 ANQGSEA. CDR3 coding DNA: TGCAGCGTTGAAGATGGCGGAGGGCCGGGCACTGAAGCTTTCTTT. Translation: CSVEDGGGPGTEAFF.

The rearrangement links TRBV10-2 to TRBJ1-6; no firm D call. The CDR3 is 13 amino acids. CDR1 and CDR2 from the germline V gene are WSHSY and SAAADI. Trimming shortened V by 7 bases and J by 9 bases, and 13 bases separated the two germline ends. The CDR3 loop is CASNPSFGSPLHF. CDR3 nucleotides: TGCGCCAGCAACCCCAGCTTTGGTTCACCCCTCCACTTT.

The J gene is TRBJ2-6, the V gene TRBV27; D call uncertain. V was cut by 7 bases and J by 0 bases, with 16 bases left in between. Germline CDR1 MNHEY, CDR2 SMNVEV (reference sequence). The CDR3 has 17 residues. The CDR3 DNA sequence: TGTGCCAGCACCTCGGCCCAAGGGCCCTCTGGGGCCAACGTCCTGACTTTC. This sequence encodes CASTSAQGPSGANVLTF.